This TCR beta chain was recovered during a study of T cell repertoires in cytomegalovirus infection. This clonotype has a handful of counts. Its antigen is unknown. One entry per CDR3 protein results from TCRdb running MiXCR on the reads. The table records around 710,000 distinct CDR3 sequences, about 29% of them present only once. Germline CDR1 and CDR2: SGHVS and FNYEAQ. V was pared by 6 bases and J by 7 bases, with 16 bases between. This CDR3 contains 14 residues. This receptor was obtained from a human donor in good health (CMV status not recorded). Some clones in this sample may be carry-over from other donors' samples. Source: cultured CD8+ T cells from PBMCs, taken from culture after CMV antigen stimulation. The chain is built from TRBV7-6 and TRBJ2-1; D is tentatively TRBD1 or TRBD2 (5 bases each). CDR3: CASRWGSRVNEQFF. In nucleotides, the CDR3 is TGTGCCAGCAGATGGGGGTCAAGGGTGAATGAGCAGTTCTTC. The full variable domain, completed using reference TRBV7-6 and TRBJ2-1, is GAGVSQSPRYKVTKRGQDVALRCDPISGHVSLYWYRQALGQGPEFLTYFNYEAQQDKSGLPNDRFSAERPEGSISTLTIQRTEQRDSAMYRCASRWGSRVNEQFFGPGTRLTVL.